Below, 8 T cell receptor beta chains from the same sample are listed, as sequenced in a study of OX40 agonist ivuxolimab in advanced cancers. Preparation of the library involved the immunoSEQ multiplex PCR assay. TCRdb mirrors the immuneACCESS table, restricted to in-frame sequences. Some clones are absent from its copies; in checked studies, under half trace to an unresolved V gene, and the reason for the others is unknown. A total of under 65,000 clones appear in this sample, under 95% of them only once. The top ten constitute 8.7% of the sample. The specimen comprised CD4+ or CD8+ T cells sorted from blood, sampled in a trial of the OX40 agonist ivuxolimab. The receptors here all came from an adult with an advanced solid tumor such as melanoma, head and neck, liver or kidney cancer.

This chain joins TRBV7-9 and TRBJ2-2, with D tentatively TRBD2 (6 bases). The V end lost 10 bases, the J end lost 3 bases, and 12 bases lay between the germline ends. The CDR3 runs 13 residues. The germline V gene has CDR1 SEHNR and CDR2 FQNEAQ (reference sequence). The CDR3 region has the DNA TGTGCCACCGAGCGGGTTTACACCGGGGAGCTGTTTTTT. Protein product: CATERVYTGELFF.

CDR3 DNA: TGCGCCAGCAGTCCTCAAGCACTGAGCTCCTACAATGAGCAGTTCTTC. It yields the protein CASSPQALSSYNEQFF. V usage is TRBV10-2 and J usage is TRBJ2-1; D not certain. The CDR3 is 16 residues long. V gave up 5 bases and J gave up 0 bases, with 14 bases separating them. From germline, CDR1 is WSHSY and CDR2 SAAADI.

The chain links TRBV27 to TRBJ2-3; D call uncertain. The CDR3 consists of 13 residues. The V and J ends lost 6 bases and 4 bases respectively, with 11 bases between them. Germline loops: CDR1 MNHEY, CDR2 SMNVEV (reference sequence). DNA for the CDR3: TGTGCCAGCAGCTCGTTCGAGGCAGATACGCAGTATTTT. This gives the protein CASSSFEADTQYF.

The CDR3 sequence: CASSTSGTSNTEAFF. CDR3 DNA: TGCGCCAGCAGCACCTCCGGGACATCGAACACTGAAGCTTTCTTT. The chain combines TRBV5-1 with TRBJ1-1; perhaps TRBD1 as D (6 bases). CDR1 and CDR2 (germline): SGHRS, YFSETQ. The V and J ends lost 4 bases and 1 base respectively, with 14 bases between them. This CDR3 has 15 residues. Together with reference TRBV5-1 and TRBJ1-1, the CDR3 gives the full variable domain: KAGVTQTPRYLIKTRGQQVTLSCSPISGHRSVSWYQQTPGQGLQFLFEYFSETQRNKGNFPGRFSGRQFSNSRSEMNVSTLELGDSALYLCASSTSGTSNTEAFFGQGTRLTVV.

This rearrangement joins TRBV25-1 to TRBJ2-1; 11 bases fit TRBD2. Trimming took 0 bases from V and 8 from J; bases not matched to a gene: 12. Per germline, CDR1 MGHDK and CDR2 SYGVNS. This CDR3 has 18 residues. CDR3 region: CASSEYIRETSGNDEQFF. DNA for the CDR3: TGTGCCAGCAGTGAATATATTCGGGAGACTAGCGGGAACGATGAGCAGTTCTTC. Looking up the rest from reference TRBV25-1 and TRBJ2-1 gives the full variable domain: EADIYQTPRYLVIGTGKKITLECSQTMGHDKMYWYQQDPGMELHLIHYSYGVNSTEKGDLSSESTVSRIRTEHFPLTLESARPSHTSQYLCASSEYIRETSGNDEQFFGPGTRLTVL.

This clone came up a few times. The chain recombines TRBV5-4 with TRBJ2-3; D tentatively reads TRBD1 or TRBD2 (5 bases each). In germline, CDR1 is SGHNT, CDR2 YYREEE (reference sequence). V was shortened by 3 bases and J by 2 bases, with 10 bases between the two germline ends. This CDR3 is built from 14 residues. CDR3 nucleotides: TGTGCCAGCAGCTCCGACGGGGCCACAGATACGCAGTATTTT. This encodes CASSSDGATDTQYF.

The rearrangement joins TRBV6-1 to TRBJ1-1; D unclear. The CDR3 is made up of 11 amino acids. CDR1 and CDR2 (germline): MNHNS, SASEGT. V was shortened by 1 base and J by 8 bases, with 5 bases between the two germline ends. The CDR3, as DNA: TGTGCCAGCAGTGAAGTCTCCGAAGCTTTCTTT. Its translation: CASSEVSEAFF.

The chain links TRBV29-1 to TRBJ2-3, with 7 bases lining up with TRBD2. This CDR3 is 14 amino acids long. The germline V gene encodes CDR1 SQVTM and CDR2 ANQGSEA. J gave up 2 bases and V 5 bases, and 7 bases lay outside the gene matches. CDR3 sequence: CSVWLADYTDTQYF. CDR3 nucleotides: TGCAGCGTTTGGCTAGCGGATTACACAGATACGCAGTATTTT.